These T cell receptor beta chains were read from a single sample in a study of identical twins. TCRdb itself ran the 5' RACE reads through MiXCR, one entry per CDR3 protein. The table lists some 300,000 distinct CDR3 sequences, over 9% of them singletons. These data were likewise used in another study, on yellow fever vaccine responses in identical twins.

Sequencing input: CD8+ T cells sorted from blood. All receptors come from a woman younger than 30 in good health. CDR3s include the opening cysteine and the closing phenylalanine or tryptophan. A D gene is named only where the DNA matches it firmly. Size values are once, few and many counts, or a class for expanded clones, and some rows have none.

CDR3aa,CDR3nt,v_gene,d_gene,j_gene,abundance
CASSKGQGGPQTRPSSYNEQFF,TGTGCCAGCAGCAAGGGACAGGGGGGACCTCAAACAAGACCTAGCTCCTACAATGAGCAGTTCTTC,TRBV21-1,-,TRBJ2-1,-
CASSLGRDSPTKTDSPLHF,TGTGCCAGCAGCTTAGGCCGGGACAGTCCTACCAAGACGGATTCACCCCTCCACTTT,TRBV7-8,TRBD1,TRBJ1-6,few
CASSLFSVGYTF,TGTGCCAGCAGCTTGTTCAGTGTTGGCTACACCTTC,TRBV5-6,-,TRBJ1-2,many
CASSEFSGASSYEQYF,TGTGCCAGCAGCGAATTTAGCGGAGCGAGCTCCTACGAGCAGTACTTC,TRBV2,-,TRBJ2-7,few
CASSPSVTLTEAFF,TGCGCCAGCAGCCCAAGTGTCACCCTCACTGAAGCTTTCTTT,TRBV4-1,-,TRBJ1-1,few
CASSQGSVGGITYNEQFF,TGCGCCAGCAGCCAAGGTTCGGTCGGGGGAATCACCTACAATGAGCAGTTCTTC,TRBV4-1,-,TRBJ2-1,many
CASSQALEQPQHF,TGCGCCAGCAGCCAAGCCTTGGAACAGCCCCAGCATTTT,TRBV4-1,-,TRBJ1-5,few
CASSPWDKSSYNEQFF,TGTGCCAGCAGTCCGTGGGACAAGAGCTCCTACAATGAGCAGTTCTTC,TRBV12-3/TRBV12-4,-,TRBJ2-1,many
CASRETGDVQPQHF,TGTGCCAGCAGGGAGACAGGGGATGTTCAGCCCCAGCATTTT,TRBV28,TRBD1,TRBJ1-5,many
CASSLGGGAEQYF,TGTGCCAGCAGCTTAGGTGGGGGGGCCGAGCAGTACTTC,TRBV11-2,-,TRBJ2-7,few
CASSSDFYGYTF,TGTGCCAGCAGTTCCGACTTCTATGGCTACACCTTC,TRBV27,-,TRBJ1-2,few
CASSQDRSAGGKDGYTF,TGCGCCAGCAGCCAAGATCGATCTGCAGGGGGGAAAGATGGCTACACCTTC,TRBV4-1,TRBD1,TRBJ1-2,-
CASSVGGGAGHEQFF,TGTGCCAGCAGCGTTGGCGGGGGGGCCGGGCATGAGCAGTTCTTC,TRBV9,TRBD2,TRBJ2-1,-
CASRQESEKLFF,TGTGCCAGTAGACAGGAATCGGAAAAACTGTTTTTT,TRBV6-1,-,TRBJ1-4,-
CASSPYTGGAEQYF,TGTGCCAGCAGCCCGTATACAGGGGGCGCCGAGCAGTACTTC,TRBV7-2,TRBD1,TRBJ2-7,few
CASSYGATYTGELFF,TGTGCCAGCAGTTACGGTGCCACGTACACCGGGGAGCTGTTTTTT,TRBV6-5,-,TRBJ2-2,-
CASSEVVGGRGEQFF,TGTGCCAGCAGTGAAGTTGTAGGGGGCCGGGGTGAGCAGTTCTTC,TRBV6-1,TRBD1,TRBJ2-1,-
CASSQETREDEQFF,TGCGCCAGCAGCCAAGAAACTAGGGAGGATGAGCAGTTCTTC,TRBV4-1,-,TRBJ2-1,many
CASSQLTSGSYNEQFF,TGTGCCAGCAGCCAACTTACTAGCGGGAGTTACAATGAGCAGTTCTTC,TRBV4-2,TRBD2,TRBJ2-1,-
CACSLTSSVETQYF,TGTGCCTGCAGCTTGACTAGCAGTGTCGAGACCCAGTACTTC,TRBV7-9,TRBD2,TRBJ2-5,-
CSARDPGTSLTDTQYF,TGCAGTGCTAGAGATCCGGGGACTTCACTCACAGATACGCAGTATTTT,TRBV20-1,-,TRBJ2-3,-
CASSPKRGTGYEQYF,TGTGCCAGCAGCCCAAAGAGGGGTACAGGCTACGAGCAGTACTTC,TRBV3-1,-,TRBJ2-7,many
CASSPSDNEQFF,TGTGCCAGCTCACCATCTGACAATGAGCAGTTCTTC,TRBV18,-,TRBJ2-1,-
CASPPPGLQGLGQETQYF,TGTGCCAGCCCACCCCCGGGCCTACAGGGGTTGGGGCAAGAGACCCAGTACTTC,TRBV11-2,TRBD1,TRBJ2-5,many
CASSSWDYSEQYF,TGTGCCAGCAGCTCCTGGGATTACTCCGAGCAGTACTTC,TRBV7-2,-,TRBJ2-7,few
CASSTGTDTYEQYF,TGCGCCAGCAGCACCGGGACGGACACCTACGAGCAGTACTTC,TRBV5-1,-,TRBJ2-7,-